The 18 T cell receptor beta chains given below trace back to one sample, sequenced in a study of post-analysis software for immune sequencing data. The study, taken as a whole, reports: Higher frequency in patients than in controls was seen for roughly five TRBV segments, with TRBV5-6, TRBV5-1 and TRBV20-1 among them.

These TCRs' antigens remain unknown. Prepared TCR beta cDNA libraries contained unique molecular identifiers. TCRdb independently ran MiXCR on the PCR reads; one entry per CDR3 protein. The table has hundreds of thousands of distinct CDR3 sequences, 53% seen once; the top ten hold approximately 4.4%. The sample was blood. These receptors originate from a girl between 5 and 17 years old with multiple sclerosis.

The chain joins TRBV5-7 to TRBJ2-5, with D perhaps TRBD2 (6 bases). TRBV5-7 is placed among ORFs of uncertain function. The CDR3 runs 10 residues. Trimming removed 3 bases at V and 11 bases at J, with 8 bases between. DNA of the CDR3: TGTGCCAGCAGCTGGGGGGAGCAGTACTTC. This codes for CASSWGEQYF.

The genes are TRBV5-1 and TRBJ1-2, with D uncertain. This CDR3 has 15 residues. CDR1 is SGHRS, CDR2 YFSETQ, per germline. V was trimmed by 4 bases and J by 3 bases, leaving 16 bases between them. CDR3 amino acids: CASSPGVVTHYGYTF. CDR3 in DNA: TGCGCCAGCAGCCCCGGGGTCGTAACCCACTATGGCTACACCTTC.

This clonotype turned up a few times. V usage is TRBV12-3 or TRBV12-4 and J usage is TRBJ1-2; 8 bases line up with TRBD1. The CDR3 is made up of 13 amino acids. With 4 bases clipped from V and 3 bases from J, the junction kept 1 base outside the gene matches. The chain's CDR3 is CASSWTGYYGYTF. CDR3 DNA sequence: TGTGCCAGCAGTTGGACAGGGTACTATGGCTACACCTTC.

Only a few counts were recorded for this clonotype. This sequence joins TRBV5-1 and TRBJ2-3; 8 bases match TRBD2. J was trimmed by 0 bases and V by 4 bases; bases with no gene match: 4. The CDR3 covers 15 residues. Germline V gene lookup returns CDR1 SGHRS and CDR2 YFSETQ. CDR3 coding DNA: TGCGCCAGCAGCGCGGCGGGGGGAAGCACAGATACGCAGTATTTT. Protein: CASSAAGGSTDTQYF.

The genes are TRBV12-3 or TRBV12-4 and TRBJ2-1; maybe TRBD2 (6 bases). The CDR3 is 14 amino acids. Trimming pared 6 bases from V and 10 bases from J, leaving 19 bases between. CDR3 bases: TGTGCCAGCAGCCCCGGGACTGGACGGTTCGAGCAGTTCTTC. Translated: CASSPGTGRFEQFF.

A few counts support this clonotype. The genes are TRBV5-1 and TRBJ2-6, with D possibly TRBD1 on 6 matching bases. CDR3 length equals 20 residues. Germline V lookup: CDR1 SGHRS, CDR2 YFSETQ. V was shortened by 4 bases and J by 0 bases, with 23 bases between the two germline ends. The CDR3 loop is CASSPNNQRQAISGANVLTF. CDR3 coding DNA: TGCGCCAGCAGCCCTAATAACCAGCGACAGGCGATCTCTGGGGCCAACGTCCTGACTTTC.

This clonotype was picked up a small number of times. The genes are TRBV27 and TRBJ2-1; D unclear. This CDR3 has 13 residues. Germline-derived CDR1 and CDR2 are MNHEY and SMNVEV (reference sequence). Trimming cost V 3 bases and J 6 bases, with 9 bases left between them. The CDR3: CASSFIGINEQFF. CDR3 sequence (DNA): TGTGCCAGCAGTTTTATCGGAATCAATGAGCAGTTCTTC.

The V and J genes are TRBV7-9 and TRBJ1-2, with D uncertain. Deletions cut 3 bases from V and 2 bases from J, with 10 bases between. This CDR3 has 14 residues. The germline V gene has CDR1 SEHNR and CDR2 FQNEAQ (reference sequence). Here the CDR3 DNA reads TGTGCCAGCAGCTTCACAGACCTGAACTATGGCTACACCTTC. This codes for CASSFTDLNYGYTF.

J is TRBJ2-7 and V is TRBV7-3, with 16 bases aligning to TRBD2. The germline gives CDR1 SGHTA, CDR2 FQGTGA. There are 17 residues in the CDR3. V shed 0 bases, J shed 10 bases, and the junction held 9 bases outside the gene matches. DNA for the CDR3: TGTGCCAGCAGCTTAACGGGGACTAGCGGGGGGGTCTCGGACCAGTACTTC. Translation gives CASSLTGTSGGVSDQYF.

CDR3 protein: CSVDSSQGAQYF. The DNA for the CDR3 is TGCAGCGTTGATTCTTCTCAAGGGGCCCAGTACTTC. The rearrangement joins TRBV29-1 to TRBJ2-5; D may be TRBD1 (5 bases). Germline assignment: CDR1 SQVTM and CDR2 ANQGSEA. The length of the CDR3 is 12 residues. The V end lost 3 bases, the J end lost 9 bases, and 14 bases lay between the germline ends.

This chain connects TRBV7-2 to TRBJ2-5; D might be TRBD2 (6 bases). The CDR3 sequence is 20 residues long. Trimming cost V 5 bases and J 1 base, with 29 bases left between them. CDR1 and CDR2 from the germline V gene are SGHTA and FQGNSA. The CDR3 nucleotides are TGTGCCAGCAGCCAAAGGGGTCGATGGTTGGGGGGATTGATCCAAGAGACCCAGTACTTC. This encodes CASSQRGRWLGGLIQETQYF.

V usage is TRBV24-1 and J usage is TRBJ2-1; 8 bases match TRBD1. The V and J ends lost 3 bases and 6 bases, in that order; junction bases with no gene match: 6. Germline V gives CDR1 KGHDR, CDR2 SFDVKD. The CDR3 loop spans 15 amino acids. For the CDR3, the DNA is TGTGCCACCAGTGATATGGACAGGGCACCCAATGAGCAGTTCTTC. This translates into CATSDMDRAPNEQFF.

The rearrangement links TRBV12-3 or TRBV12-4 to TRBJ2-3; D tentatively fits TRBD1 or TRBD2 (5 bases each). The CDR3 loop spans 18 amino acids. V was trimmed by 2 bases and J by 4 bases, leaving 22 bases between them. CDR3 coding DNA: TGTGCCAGCAGTTTAAGGGACGTAACACAAAGTATGGCAGATACGCAGTATTTT. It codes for CASSLRDVTQSMADTQYF.

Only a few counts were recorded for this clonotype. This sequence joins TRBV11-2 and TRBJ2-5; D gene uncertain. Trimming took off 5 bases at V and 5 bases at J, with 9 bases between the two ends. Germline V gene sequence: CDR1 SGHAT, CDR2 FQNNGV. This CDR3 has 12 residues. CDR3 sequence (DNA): TGTGCCAGCAGCCCCCCTATCGAGACCCAGTACTTC. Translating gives CASSPPIETQYF.

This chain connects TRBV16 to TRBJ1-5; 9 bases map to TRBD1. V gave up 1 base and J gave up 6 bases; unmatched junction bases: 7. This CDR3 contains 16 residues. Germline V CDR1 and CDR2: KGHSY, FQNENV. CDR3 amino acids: CASSQFLRQGVQPQHF. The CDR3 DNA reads TGTGCCAGCAGCCAATTTCTGCGACAGGGGGTTCAGCCCCAGCATTTT.

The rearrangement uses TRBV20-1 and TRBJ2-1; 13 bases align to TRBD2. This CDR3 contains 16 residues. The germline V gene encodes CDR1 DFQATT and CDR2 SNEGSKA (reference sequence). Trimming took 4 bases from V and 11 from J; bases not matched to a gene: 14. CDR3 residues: CSATPTSGRAVGQQFF. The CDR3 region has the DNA TGCAGTGCTACTCCAACTAGCGGGAGGGCCGTTGGGCAGCAGTTCTTC.

The chain's CDR3 is CSARVGQNAYNEQFF. The CDR3 DNA reads TGCAGTGCTAGGGTGGGACAGAATGCCTACAATGAGCAGTTCTTC. V is TRBV20-1 and J is TRBJ2-1, with 7 bases that match TRBD1. Trimming took 3 bases from V and 2 from J; bases not matched to a gene: 7. Germline V gene lookup returns CDR1 DFQATT and CDR2 SNEGSKA (reference sequence). This CDR3 comprises 15 residues.

DNA of the CDR3: TGTGCCAGCAGTTACTCGGGGCTAGCGGAGTACTTC. Protein: CASSYSGLAEYF. The rearrangement joins TRBV6-5 to TRBJ2-7; TRBD2 matches at 7 bases. From germline, CDR1 is MNHEY and CDR2 SVGAGI. The ends lost 0 bases at V and 11 bases at J; junction bases unmatched: 4. The CDR3 covers 12 residues.